This T cell receptor (beta chain) was obtained from a study of blood T cell repertoires in COVID-19. About the study: Acute-phase and convalescent COVID-19 samples originated in the United States, Italy and Spain. T cells, B-cell-depleted T cells, or PBMCs supplied cDNA or gDNA.

This clone was seen only once. In the authors' methods: Researchers report that nucleated cell counts were estimated from reference gene primer amplification. Libraries were prepared by immunoSEQ multiplex PCR; TCRdb keeps only in-frame clonotypes and omits some of them. V, J and clone size were drawn from that table, and D and trimming were deduced from the DNA. The sample lists tens of thousands of clones, roughly 92% occurring once. The receptor's source is a human donor in a cohort sampled during active COVID-19. Sequenced: peripheral blood.

The CDR3 region is CASSFGDKKLFF. The CDR3 nucleotides are TGTGCCAGCAGTTTCGGGGATAAAAAACTGTTTTTT. The V gene is TRBV28, the J gene TRBJ1-4, with D uncertain. The CDR3 is made up of 12 amino acids. Per the germline V gene, CDR1 is MDHEN and CDR2 is SYDVKM. The V and J ends lost 3 bases and 9 bases respectively, with 8 bases between them.